This TCR beta chain was observed in a study of blood T cell repertoires in COVID-19. Study information: Samples taken during acute and convalescent COVID-19 were collected in the United States, Italy and Spain. T cells, B-cell-depleted T cells, or PBMCs supplied cDNA or gDNA.

As processed by the authors: How many nucleated cells were present was estimated from reference gene primer amplification. Profiling relied on immunoSEQ multiplex PCR, and the TCRdb table lists in-frame clones only, not all of them. V and J calls and clone size are copied from that table; D and trimming were computed from the DNA. Among about 210,000 clones, roughly 80% were seen once, and the ten largest hold around 6.9%. The germline V and J ends were trimmed by 0 bases and 4 bases, with 13 bases remaining between them. Germline V gene lookup returns CDR1 LGHNA and CDR2 YSLEER. This CDR3 is built from 16 residues.

This chain uses TRBV4-3 with TRBJ1-3; perhaps TRBD1 as D (5 bases). Sequencing was performed on peripheral blood. This clonotype was sampled from a man in his fifties or sixties with acute or convalescent COVID-19. The CDR3 bases are TGCGCCAGCAGCCAAGATCTGGCAGGGATAGGAAACACCATATATTTT. It is translated as CASSQDLAGIGNTIYF.